The 30 T cell receptor beta chains below all came from one sample that was sequenced in a study of vaccination and CD4 T cells after COVID-19. Described treatment: approximately 10-day PBMC culture with coronavirus spike peptide pools or control peptides (ViraFEST assay). No antigen has been identified for these receptors. Cultured CD4+ T-cell DNA underwent Oncomine TCR Beta short-read sequencing. TCRdb recomputed calls from the PCR reads with MiXCR, one row per CDR3 protein. The sample lists about 15,000 distinct CDR3 sequences, 58% occurring once. Specimen: CD4+ T cells from blood, cultured in vitro. Receptors originate from a human donor who had recovered from COVID-19.

The V gene is TRBV21-1, the J gene TRBJ1-2; the table gives TRBD1 as D, unverified against the DNA. TRBV21-1 is termed a pseudogene. CDR3 length: 15 amino acids. The CDR3 loop reads CASSRTGRGSYGYTF. The CDR3 DNA follows: TGTGCCAGCAGCCGGACAGGGAGAGGCTCCTATGGCTACACCTTC.

This clonotype was counted only a few times. CDR3: CATSDSSGLQETQYF. In nucleotides, the CDR3 is TGTGCCACCAGTGATTCATCGGGACTACAAGAGACCCAGTACTTC. The chain uses TRBV24-1 and TRBJ2-5, with 7 positions matching TRBD2. The CDR3 is made up of 15 amino acids. V gave up 2 bases and J gave up 2 bases; unmatched junction bases: 4. Per germline, CDR1 KGHDR and CDR2 SFDVKD.

CDR3 nucleotide sequence: TGTGCCAGCAGTGAGGGAGGGTCCGGGGGAGTTGGCTATGGCTACACCTTC. It specifies CASSEGGSGGVGYGYTF. The chain employs TRBV25-1 and TRBJ1-2; D is perhaps TRBD1 (5 bases). With 3 bases removed from V and 4 bases from J, the gap between germline ends came to 21 bases. Germline values: CDR1 MGHDK, CDR2 SYGVNS. This CDR3 spans 17 amino acids.

This sequence joins TRBV18 and TRBJ1-1; TRBD1 aligns across 7 bases. The CDR3 extends over 16 amino acids. The J segment lost 0 bases and the V segment lost 4 bases, leaving 8 bases of the junction unmatched. CDR1 KGHSH and CDR2 LQKENI come from the germline V gene. CDR3 sequence reads: CASSLTGAPMNTEAFF. DNA of the CDR3: TGTGCCAGCTCACTTACAGGGGCCCCTATGAACACTGAAGCTTTCTTT.

J is TRBJ1-1 and V is TRBV29-1; D unresolved. CDR1 and CDR2 (germline): SQVTM, ANQGSEA. Trimming pared 4 bases from V and 8 bases from J, leaving 11 bases between. The CDR3 spans 11 residues. CDR3 protein: CSVVEPSEAFF. For the CDR3, the DNA is TGCAGCGTTGTTGAACCTTCCGAAGCTTTCTTT. Based on the CDR3 plus reference TRBV29-1 and TRBJ1-1, the full variable domain is SAVISQKPSRDICQRGTSLTIQCQVDSQVTMMFWYRQQPGQSLTLIATANQGSEATYESGFVIDKFPISRPNLTFSTLTVSNMSPEDSSIYLCSVVEPSEAFFGQGTRLTVV.

V and J are TRBV7-2 and TRBJ1-2, with D hard to call. The CDR3 sequence is 13 residues long. V lost 0 bases and J 4 bases, leaving 6 bases between the germline ends. Germline V gives CDR1 SGHTA, CDR2 FQGNSA. The CDR3 nucleotides are TGTGCCAGCAGCTTAGCACAGTTCTATGGCTACACCTTC. Translation gives CASSLAQFYGYTF. Using reference TRBV7-2 and TRBJ1-2 for the parts outside the CDR3, the full variable domain is GAGVSQSPSNKVTEKGKDVELRCDPISGHTALYWYRQSLGQGLEFLIYFQGNSAPDKSGLPSDRFSAERTGGSVSTLTIQRTQQEDSAVYLCASSLAQFYGYTFGSGTRLTVV.

The chain joins TRBV6-2 or TRBV6-3 to TRBJ2-5, with TRBD2 as a possible D gene (5 bases). The CDR3 is made up of 14 amino acids. The V gene lost 5 bases and the J gene lost 5 bases, with 15 bases spanning the gap. CDR1 and CDR2 from the germline V gene are MNHEY and SVGEGT. CDR3 DNA sequence: TGTGCCAGCAGTCGAAACGGGATCGCTGAGACCCAGTACTTC. This sequence encodes CASSRNGIAETQYF.

This chain joins TRBV19 and TRBJ1-1; D is uncertain. Germline V gene sequence: CDR1 LNHDA, CDR2 SQIVND (reference sequence). This CDR3 contains 13 residues. Trimming cost V 4 bases and J 4 bases, with 10 bases left between them. CDR3 nucleotide sequence: TGTGCCAGTAGTACGCGAAGGTCCACTGAAGCTTTCTTT. As protein: CASSTRRSTEAFF. Complete variable domain (other parts from reference TRBV19 and TRBJ1-1): DGGITQSPKYLFRKEGQNVTLSCEQNLNHDAMYWYRQDPGQGLRLIYYSQIVNDFQKGDIAEGYSVSREKKESFPLTVTSAQKNPTAFYLCASSTRRSTEAFFGQGTRLTVV.

This sequence joins TRBV20-1 and TRBJ1-1, with D possibly TRBD1 on 6 matching bases. The CDR3 extends over 12 amino acids. In germline, CDR1 is DFQATT, CDR2 SNEGSKA (reference sequence). V dropped 5 bases and J dropped 6 bases, with 13 bases sitting between them. The CDR3 loop reads CSAEAGDPEAFF. The CDR3, as DNA: TGCAGTGCTGAGGCAGGGGACCCTGAAGCTTTCTTT.

The rearrangement uses TRBV7-9 and TRBJ1-3; 7 nucleotides align to TRBD1. CDR1 is SEHNR, CDR2 FQNEAQ, per germline (reference sequence). This CDR3 region has 15 residues. V lost 6 bases and J lost 2; bases outside the gene matches: 7. The CDR3 bases are TGTGCCAGCAGGAATCAGGGGGGCCCTGGAAACACCATATATTTT. Its protein is CASRNQGGPGNTIYF.

This chain uses TRBV6-2 or TRBV6-3 with TRBJ1-6, with D perhaps TRBD1 (6 bases). CDR3 length equals 16 residues. V was clipped by 2 bases and J by 6 bases, with 14 bases between them. Germline V gives CDR1 MNHEY, CDR2 SVGEGT. The DNA for the CDR3 is TGTGCCAGCAGTTACCGCGGACAGTCCCCTAATTCACCCCTCCACTTT. Translated: CASSYRGQSPNSPLHF.

The V call is TRBV2, the J call TRBJ2-7, with D maybe TRBD1 (5 bases). Germline V gives CDR1 SNHLY, CDR2 FYNNEI. There are 17 residues in the CDR3. Trimming left V 5 bases short and J 6 bases short, with 26 bases between. This CDR3 reads CASSTLPFPAMGLEQYF. CDR3 in DNA: TGTGCCAGCAGTACGCTACCTTTTCCAGCGATGGGGCTCGAGCAGTACTTC.

J is TRBJ2-1 and V is TRBV20-1; 7 bases map to TRBD1. CDR3 length: 14 residues. Germline CDR1 is DFQATT and CDR2 is SNEGSKA (reference sequence). The ends lost 2 bases at V and 8 bases at J; junction bases unmatched: 9. Written as DNA, the CDR3 is TGCAGTGCTAGATATAGCAAGGGGGCCGATGAGCAGTTCTTC. Encoded protein: CSARYSKGADEQFF.

On this clonotype: Germline is not matched at one junction end, which may reflect a read error. The chain is built from TRBV6-2 or TRBV6-3 and TRBJ1-2; D not certain. The CDR3 is made up of 12 amino acids. Germline lookup yields CDR1 MNHEY and CDR2 SVGEGT. The CDR3 DNA is TGTGCCAGCAGTTCCGTTCCACAAGGACCGAACTTC. This encodes CASSSVPQGPNF.

This sequence joins TRBV6-1 and TRBJ1-1; D is unresolved. The CDR3 contains 13 residues. Trimming took off 6 bases at V and 4 bases at J, with 12 bases between the two ends. CDR1 is MNHNS, CDR2 SASEGT, per germline. The CDR3 region has the DNA TGTGCCAGCAGGACACTTGGTGGCACTGAAGCTTTCTTT. It translates to CASRTLGGTEAFF.

The table lists this clonotype with a few counts. The chain joins TRBV20-1 to TRBJ1-2, with TRBD1 matching over 9 bases. The ends lost 1 base at V and 5 bases at J; junction bases unmatched: 2. CDR1 and CDR2 from the germline V gene are DFQATT and SNEGSKA (reference sequence). The CDR3 length is 13 residues. The CDR3: CSARGTGDYGYTF. CDR3 DNA: TGCAGTGCTAGAGGGACAGGGGATTATGGCTACACCTTC.

This chain connects TRBV27 to TRBJ2-7; 10 positions match TRBD1. The V gene's germline CDR1 is MNHEY and CDR2 SMNVEV (reference sequence). The trim removed 8 bases at V and 2 bases at J, leaving 6 bases unmatched. This CDR3 has 14 residues. CDR3 protein: CASPFGTGAYEQYF. Here the CDR3 DNA reads TGTGCCAGCCCCTTTGGGACAGGGGCCTACGAGCAGTACTTC.

V gene TRBV12-3 or TRBV12-4 combines with J gene TRBJ1-5; TRBD1 might be the D (5 bases). CDR3 length: 14 amino acids. Trimming took off 6 bases at V and 0 bases at J, with 9 bases between the two ends. CDR3 amino acids: CASSSGYSNQPQHF. The CDR3 nucleotides read TGTGCCAGCAGCTCAGGGTATAGCAATCAGCCCCAGCATTTT.

The J gene is TRBJ2-7, the V gene TRBV21-1. TRBV21-1 is labeled a pseudogene. The CDR3 length is 15 residues. The CDR3 reads CASSKKAILSYEQYF. The CDR3 DNA reads TGTGCCAGCAGCAAAAAAGCCATCCTCTCCTACGAGCAGTACTTC.

The chain links TRBV10-3 to TRBJ1-2, with TRBD1 as a possible D gene (6 bases). V gave up 2 bases and J gave up 4 bases, with 11 bases separating them. This CDR3 is built from 14 residues. Germline V lookup: CDR1 ENHRY, CDR2 SYGVKD. The CDR3 loop reads CAISEQGGSYGYTF. The CDR3 nucleotides are TGTGCCATCAGTGAGCAAGGGGGGAGCTATGGCTACACCTTC.

This chain joins TRBV28 and TRBJ2-5, with a weak D call TRBD2 (6 bases). This CDR3 comprises 12 residues. V lost 8 bases to trimming and J lost 5 bases, with 12 bases between them. Germline V lookup: CDR1 MDHEN, CDR2 SYDVKM. CDR3 protein: CASHGGLETQYF. The CDR3 DNA reads TGTGCCAGCCATGGGGGGTTGGAGACCCAGTACTTC.

The chain carries TRBV6-2 or TRBV6-3 and TRBJ2-4; a weak D match, TRBD1 (5 bases). The ends were cut back, 2 bases at V and 0 bases at J, with 8 bases in the middle. Germline V gene sequence: CDR1 MNHEY, CDR2 SVGEGT. The CDR3 covers 15 residues. The CDR3 sequence is CASSYRGLAKNIQYF. The CDR3 DNA reads as TGTGCCAGCAGTTACAGGGGTCTAGCCAAAAACATTCAGTACTTC.

The J gene is TRBJ2-2, the V gene TRBV20-1; tentative D call: TRBD1 (5 bases). Germline V gene sequence: CDR1 DFQATT, CDR2 SNEGSKA (reference sequence). With 6 bases removed from V and 6 bases from J, the gap between germline ends came to 20 bases. This CDR3 has 15 amino acids. Here the CDR3 DNA reads TGCAGTGCCGGCACCGGGTATCCAGGGCCCGGGGAGCTGTTTTTT. It translates to CSAGTGYPGPGELFF.

V and J are TRBV7-8 and TRBJ2-7; TRBD1 matches at 9 bases. The CDR3 consists of 15 residues. Germline CDR1 SGHVS, CDR2 FQNEAQ. J was trimmed by 4 bases and V by 0 bases; bases with no gene match: 4. The CDR3 is CASSLAGQGGYEQYF. The CDR3 nucleotides read TGTGCCAGCAGCTTAGCGGGACAGGGAGGTTACGAGCAGTACTTC.

This clonotype turned up a few times. This sequence joins TRBV19 and TRBJ1-5; no clear D. CDR3 length: 13 amino acids. Germline V gene data show CDR1 as LNHDA and CDR2 as SQIVND (reference sequence). V gave up 6 bases and J gave up 2 bases, with 8 bases separating them. CDR3: CASRDSGNQPQHF. The CDR3 bases are TGTGCCAGTAGAGACTCGGGCAATCAGCCCCAGCATTTT.

The chain joins TRBV11-3 to TRBJ2-7; the D gene could be TRBD1 or TRBD2 (5 bases each). CDR1 SGHNT and CDR2 YENEEA come from the germline V gene. The CDR3 consists of 16 residues. Trimming pared 0 bases from V and 7 bases from J, leaving 19 bases between. The CDR3 here is CASSLEGMGRPVEQYF. The CDR3 nucleotides read TGTGCCAGCAGCTTAGAGGGGATGGGACGGCCGGTAGAGCAGTACTTC.

This clonotype was picked up a small number of times. The rearrangement links TRBV10-3 to TRBJ2-5; 8 bases agree with TRBD1. This CDR3 comprises 14 residues. Germline lookup yields CDR1 ENHRY and CDR2 SYGVKD. V was pared by 6 bases and J by 5 bases, with 8 bases of the junction left unmatched. The CDR3 here is CAISGQGDRETQYF. For the CDR3, the DNA is TGTGCCATCAGCGGACAGGGTGATAGGGAGACCCAGTACTTC.

V gene TRBV7-9 combines with J gene TRBJ1-3; D gene uncertain. CDR3 length: 14 amino acids. Germline CDR1 is SEHNR and CDR2 is FQNEAQ (reference sequence). Between the trimmed V and J ends, which lost 3 bases and 0 bases, there was a span of 6 bases. CDR3 DNA sequence: TGTGCCAGCAGCTTTGCCCTCTCTGGAAACACCATATATTTT. This encodes CASSFALSGNTIYF.

V gene TRBV6-1 combines with J gene TRBJ1-1, with a possible D match to TRBD1 (5 bases). In germline, CDR1 is MNHNS, CDR2 SASEGT. The CDR3 contains 14 residues. Deletions cut 4 bases from V and 2 bases from J, with 11 bases between. The CDR3 DNA sequence: TGTGCCAGCAGTGGGAATTGGGACAACACTGAAGCTTTCTTT. This sequence encodes CASSGNWDNTEAFF.

The rearrangement joins TRBV2 to TRBJ1-2; 8 bases are a match to TRBD1. Germline CDR1 SNHLY, CDR2 FYNNEI. V shed 1 base and J 7 bases; nucleotides not matched to a gene: 2. This CDR3 has 13 residues. The CDR3 region has the DNA TGTGCCAGCAGTGAAGTGGACAGGGTTGGCTACACCTTC. Protein product: CASSEVDRVGYTF.